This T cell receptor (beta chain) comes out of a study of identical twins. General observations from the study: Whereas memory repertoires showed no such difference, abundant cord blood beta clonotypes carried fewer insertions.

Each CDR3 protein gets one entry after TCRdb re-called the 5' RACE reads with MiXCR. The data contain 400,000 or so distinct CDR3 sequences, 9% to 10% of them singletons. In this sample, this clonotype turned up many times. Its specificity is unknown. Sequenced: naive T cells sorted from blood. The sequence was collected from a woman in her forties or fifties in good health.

CDR3 amino acids: CASSQDGKETQYF. The DNA for the CDR3 is TGTGCCAGCAGCCAGGACGGGAAAGAGACCCAGTACTTC. V and J are TRBV11-2 and TRBJ2-5, with D possibly TRBD2 on 5 matching bases. Trimming left V 5 bases short and J 3 bases short, with 10 bases between. Germline-derived CDR1 and CDR2 are SGHAT and FQNNGV. The CDR3 sequence is 13 residues long.